Shown below are 25 T cell receptor beta chains from a single sample sequenced in a study of PD-L1 blockade in urothelial cancer. Repertoires were generated with immunoSEQ multiplex PCR, while TCRdb's copy carries only in-frame clones and drops some. Of 70,000 to 95,000 clones detected, roughly 90% appear once; the ten largest clones hold 0.85% to 1%. The sample's time point: pretreatment peripheral blood. The sample in question was PBMCs, obtained around atezolizumab (anti-PD-L1) treatment. The receptors derive from a woman older than 75 with urothelial cancer.

The gene calls are TRBV9 and TRBJ2-1; 9 bases line up with TRBD2. J was trimmed by 10 bases and V by 2 bases; bases with no gene match: 10. CDR1 and CDR2 (germline): SGDLS, YYNGEE. The CDR3 runs 15 residues. CDR3 coding DNA: TGTGCCAGCAGCGTGGGGGGCGGGAGGGCCGAGGAGCAGTTCTTC. Translation gives CASSVGGGRAEEQFF. Combining the CDR3 with reference TRBV9 and TRBJ2-1 gives the whole variable domain DSGVTQTPKHLITATGQRVTLRCSPRSGDLSVYWYQQSLDQGLQFLIQYYNGEERAKGNILERFSAQQFPDLHSELNLSSLELGDSALYFCASSVGGGRAEEQFFGPGTRLTVL.

This clone is a singleton in its sample. The J gene is TRBJ2-1, the V gene TRBV2, with D unclear. The germline V and J ends were trimmed by 10 bases and 0 bases, with 13 bases remaining between them. Germline V gives CDR1 SNHLY, CDR2 FYNNEI. CDR3 length: 14 residues. CDR3 loop: CATRDDNSYNEQFF. CDR3 nucleotides: TGTGCCACCCGAGATGACAACTCCTACAATGAGCAGTTCTTC.

The CDR3 spells CAWSEGQVNQPQHF. CDR3 sequence (DNA): TGTGCCTGGAGTGAGGGACAGGTTAATCAGCCCCAGCATTTT. The chain combines TRBV30 with TRBJ1-5; 8 bases map to TRBD1. This CDR3 spans 14 amino acids. Germline CDR1 and CDR2: GTSNPN and SVGIG (reference sequence). The V gene end was trimmed by 1 base and the J gene end by 4 bases; junction bases not matched to a gene: 3.

The table lists this clone with a count of one. The chain uses TRBV5-8 and TRBJ2-1, with 12 positions matching TRBD2. This CDR3 region has 15 residues. The junction had 4 bases not matched to a gene; V was cut back by 2 bases and J by 7 bases. CDR1 and CDR2 (germline): SGHTS, YDEGEE. The CDR3 sequence is CASSLLAGGGNEQFF. The CDR3 coding sequence is TGTGCCAGCAGCTTACTAGCGGGAGGAGGGAATGAGCAGTTCTTC.

The gene calls are TRBV5-1 and TRBJ1-1; 10 bases fit TRBD1. V gave up 4 bases and J gave up 12 bases; unmatched junction bases: 21. Germline V gene sequence: CDR1 SGHRS, CDR2 YFSETQ. The length of the CDR3 is 17 residues. The CDR3 protein is CASSLLNPGQGSFPTFF. For the CDR3, the DNA is TGCGCCAGCAGCCTGCTCAATCCGGGACAGGGGTCCTTCCCTACTTTCTTT.

V and J are TRBV5-4 and TRBJ2-7; 13 nucleotides agree with TRBD2. Germline CDR1 and CDR2: SGHNT and YYREEE (reference sequence). The V and J ends lost 3 bases and 6 bases, in that order; junction bases with no gene match: 9. The CDR3 has 16 amino acids. The CDR3 DNA reads as TGTGCCAGCAGCTCGGGACTAGCGGGGATTATGGGCGAGCAGTACTTC. Protein: CASSSGLAGIMGEQYF. The variable domain in full, completed from reference TRBV5-4 and TRBJ2-7, reads ETGVTQSPTHLIKTRGQQVTLRCSSQSGHNTVSWYQQALGQGPQFIFQYYREEENGRGNFPPRFSGLQFPNYSSELNVNALELDDSALYLCASSSGLAGIMGEQYFGPGTRLTVT.

The V and J genes are TRBV28 and TRBJ1-2; TRBD1 matches at 10 bases. Germline loops: CDR1 MDHEN, CDR2 SYDVKM. This CDR3 is 14 amino acids long. V was pared by 3 bases and J by 7 bases, with 5 bases of the junction left unmatched. CDR3 nucleotides: TGTGCCAGCAGTTTTGGGACAGGGGCCATTGGCTACACCTTC. Protein: CASSFGTGAIGYTF.

J is TRBJ2-1 and V is TRBV19, with a tentative D call TRBD2 (6 bases). Germline values: CDR1 LNHDA, CDR2 SQIVND (reference sequence). The CDR3 extends over 14 amino acids. V dropped 7 bases and J dropped 7 bases, with 17 bases sitting between them. The CDR3 spells CASTAGRLLNEQFF. CDR3 DNA sequence: TGTGCCAGTACTGCGGGACGATTACTAAATGAGCAGTTCTTC.

The chain joins TRBV18 to TRBJ1-4; a possible D gene is TRBD1 (6 bases). The V end lost 1 base, the J end lost 4 bases, and 13 bases lay between the germline ends. The CDR3 consists of 16 residues. CDR1 is KGHSH, CDR2 LQKENI, per germline. CDR3 sequence (DNA): TGTGCCAGCTCACCACTCTGGACAGCTGGTAATGAAAAACTGTTTTTT. Translation: CASSPLWTAGNEKLFF.

This rearrangement joins TRBV5-1 to TRBJ1-1; 9 nucleotides line up with TRBD1. With 4 bases clipped from V and 5 bases from J, the junction kept 6 bases outside the gene matches. The length of the CDR3 is 14 residues. Germline CDR1 and CDR2: SGHRS and YFSETQ. The chain's CDR3 is CASSPTGGRTEAFF. The CDR3 coding sequence is TGCGCCAGCAGCCCTACAGGGGGCAGGACTGAAGCTTTCTTT.

J is TRBJ2-3 and V is TRBV18, with 9 bases matching TRBD2. The CDR3 runs 14 residues. V trimming: 3 bases; J trimming: 5 bases; junction bases outside the gene matches: 3. The germline CDR1 and CDR2 sequences are KGHSH and LQKENI. As DNA, the CDR3 is TGTGCCAGCTCACCTTTAGCGGGAGTAGATACGCAGTATTTT. It specifies CASSPLAGVDTQYF.

V and J are TRBV12-2 and TRBJ2-1; the DNA was not used to check the table's D call, TRBD1. TRBV12-2 is flagged as a pseudogene. CDR3 length: 17 amino acids. Written as DNA, the CDR3 is TGTGCAAGTCGCAAAATCTCGAAAGGGGCGATATACAATGAGCAGTTCTTC. Translated, it gives CASRKISKGAIYNEQFF.

This rearrangement joins TRBV2 to TRBJ2-7, with 8 bases fitting TRBD1. V was clipped by 5 bases and J by 2 bases; unmatched bases: 2. The CDR3 runs to 13 residues. Germline loops: CDR1 SNHLY, CDR2 FYNNEI. In DNA, the CDR3 is TGTGCCAGCAGTCAACAGGGGGCCTACGAGCAGTACTTC. Encoded protein: CASSQQGAYEQYF.

The chain carries TRBV7-2 and TRBJ1-1, with D hard to call. The germline V gene encodes CDR1 SGHTA and CDR2 FQGNSA. This CDR3 contains 14 residues. Trimming took 5 bases from V and 1 from J, leaving 11 bases between them. CDR3 in amino acids: CASSPTVQNTEAFF. CDR3 bases: TGTGCCAGCAGCCCCACGGTGCAGAACACTGAAGCTTTCTTT. Full variable domain (remainder filled in from reference TRBV7-2 and TRBJ1-1): GAGVSQSPSNKVTEKGKDVELRCDPISGHTALYWYRQSLGQGLEFLIYFQGNSAPDKSGLPSDRFSAERTGGSVSTLTIQRTQQEDSAVYLCASSPTVQNTEAFFGQGTRLTVV.

J is TRBJ2-1 and V is TRBV15; D is undetermined. The length of the CDR3 is 13 residues. Germline V gene data show CDR1 as LNHNV and CDR2 as YYDKDF (reference sequence). Trimming removed 1 base at V and 7 bases at J, with 8 bases between. CDR3 nucleotides: TGTGCCACCAGCAGAGGCGGCAGTAATGAGCAGTTCTTC. The encoded protein is CATSRGGSNEQFF.

The chain employs TRBV30 and TRBJ2-2; no definite D call. From germline, CDR1 is GTSNPN and CDR2 SVGIG (reference sequence). The CDR3 has 14 residues. V was cut by 3 bases and J by 6 bases, with 14 bases left in between. The CDR3 here is CAWSPSLSPGELFF. CDR3 bases: TGTGCCTGGAGCCCTTCCCTGTCCCCCGGGGAGCTGTTTTTT.

The chain carries TRBV19 and TRBJ2-1; D unresolved. Germline CDR1 reads LNHDA; CDR2 reads SQIVND (reference sequence). The CDR3 covers 15 residues. V lost 4 bases and J 0 bases, leaving 10 bases between the germline ends. CDR3: CASSSLRGSYNEQFF. The CDR3 coding sequence is TGTGCCAGTAGTAGTTTGAGAGGCTCCTACAATGAGCAGTTCTTC.

J is TRBJ2-2 and V is TRBV5-1; D possibly corresponds to TRBD1 (6 bases). Trimming left V 3 bases short and J 5 bases short, with 17 bases between. Germline V gene lookup returns CDR1 SGHRS and CDR2 YFSETQ. The CDR3 contains 16 residues. CDR3 bases: TGCGCCAGCAGCTCAGACCTAGGACAGACTACCGGGGAGCTGTTTTTT. Its translation is CASSSDLGQTTGELFF.

Of note for this clone: The junction departs from germline at one end; a sequencing error may be responsible. The rearrangement uses TRBV6-6 and TRBJ2-2; TRBD1 matches at 8 bases. Germline loops: CDR1 MNHNY, CDR2 SVGAGI (reference sequence). The CDR3 extends over 16 amino acids. The CDR3 region has the DNA TGTGCCAGCAGTCCCCAGGGGGCGCAGAACGCCGGGGAGCTGTTTTTT. It specifies CASSPQGAQNAGELFF.

This chain links TRBV25-1 with TRBJ2-2; TRBD2 might be the D (5 bases). V lost 3 bases and J lost 5, with 13 bases in between. This CDR3 is 15 amino acids long. The germline CDR1 and CDR2 sequences are MGHDK and SYGVNS. The CDR3 region has the DNA TGTGCCAGCAGTGAGTTCGGGAAAGGAACCGGGGAGCTGTTTTTT. Encoded protein: CASSEFGKGTGELFF.

The chain couples TRBV5-1 to TRBJ2-5; 9 bases fit TRBD1. From germline, CDR1 is SGHRS and CDR2 YFSETQ. CDR3 length equals 15 residues. The V and J ends lost 3 bases and 5 bases, in that order; junction bases with no gene match: 8. The CDR3 loop is CASSSATGGWETQYF. The CDR3 bases are TGCGCCAGCAGCTCAGCCACAGGGGGCTGGGAGACCCAGTACTTC.

The V and J genes are TRBV19 and TRBJ2-2; D remains unclear. Germline CDR1 and CDR2: LNHDA and SQIVND (reference sequence). The CDR3 runs 14 residues. Trimming pared 2 bases from V and 5 bases from J, leaving 9 bases between. DNA of the CDR3: TGTGCCAGTAGTATACTCCCCGGGACCGGGGAGCTGTTTTTT. Translating it yields CASSILPGTGELFF.

The V gene is TRBV4-1, the J gene TRBJ1-5, with D possibly being TRBD1 (6 bases). The CDR3 is made up of 15 amino acids. V lost 0 bases to trimming and J lost 6 bases, with 12 bases between them. Germline V gene data show CDR1 as MGHRA and CDR2 as YSYEKL. The CDR3 region has the DNA TGCGCCAGCAGCCAAGAACAGGGACGGAGTCAGCCCCAGCATTTT. Residues: CASSQEQGRSQPQHF.

The chain couples TRBV28 to TRBJ1-5; 7 bases align to TRBD1. The V gene end was trimmed by 6 bases and the J gene end by 2 bases; junction bases not matched to a gene: 10. CDR3 length equals 16 residues. Germline CDR1 and CDR2: MDHEN and SYDVKM. Here the CDR3 DNA reads TGTGCCAGCAGCCTCTCCGGGACAGTAGGCAATCAGCCCCAGCATTTT. Protein: CASSLSGTVGNQPQHF.

The V and J genes are TRBV29-1 and TRBJ2-7; 12 nucleotides match TRBD2. The CDR3 runs to 14 residues. With V trimmed by 7 bases and J by 4 bases, 8 bases remained unmatched. The germline CDR1 and CDR2 sequences are SQVTM and ANQGSEA. The CDR3 reads CSARTSGIAYEQYF. In nucleotides, the CDR3 is TGCAGCGCCCGGACTAGCGGGATCGCGTACGAGCAGTACTTC.